This TCR beta chain was documented in a study of PD-1 blockade in classical Hodgkin lymphoma (dated by TCRdb to 2018 to 2020). General notes on the study: Nivolumab dosing was 3 mg/kg intravenously every 2 weeks, continuing until either disease progression or unacceptable toxicity. A peripheral blood immune signature of response to PD-1 blockade in classical Hodgkin lymphoma was defined using TCR beta sequencing and CyTOF.

V was cut back by 6 bases and J by 2 bases, leaving a gap of 13 bases between them. CDR1 LNHDA and CDR2 SQIVND were looked up in the germline V gene (reference sequence). The CDR3 numbers 14 residues from cysteine through phenylalanine. The kept DNA is CDR3 alone, 42 bases in frame from the first base. Genomic DNA was extracted with the Qiagen DNeasy kit from unsorted PBMCs and from negatively selected CD4+ and CD8+ fractions. TCR beta CDR3 regions were amplified by immunoSEQ multiplex PCR using primers annealing to V and J segments. Amplification bias was minimized using a synthetic immune receptor repertoire, and residual bias was removed computationally after sequencing. Under the source paper's analysis protocol: Repertoire diversity was quantified as the Shannon entropy index using custom Python scripts. Unsorted, CD4+ and CD8+ repertoires were examined separately, except in combined analyses, for which CD4+ and CD8+ sequences were merged in silico. Clonal expansion was defined as a frequency increase of at least 2-fold after treatment compared with C1D1, and clones undetected at baseline were assigned a pseudocount of 0.5. Clones with 0 or 1 copy at C1D1 were defined as singleton clones, while clones with 2 or more copies were defined as non-singleton clones. Clones expanded in unsorted samples were labelled as CD4+, CD8+ or unknown by matching protein sequences in sorted samples from the same patient. Diversity changes from C1D1 to C4D1 were tested in paired samples using Wilcoxon tests. TCRdb stores this immuneACCESS table with in-frame sequences only. Part of the clones is absent; in the studies checked, under half of the shortfall reflects unresolved V genes, and no reason is known for the rest. V and J calls and clone size are given by that table; D and trimming were obtained from the DNA. The sample records 100,000 to 120,000 clones, 80% to 90% of which are singletons. The ten top clones hold around 20% of the sample.

A note on this clone: The antigen it recognizes is unknown. Per-nucleotide qualities are absent, and no much larger clonotype sits a single base away.

What this sample's time point label stands for: cycle 2 day 1 (C2D1) of nivolumab. Every trial patient had relapsed following autologous stem cell transplantation, and prior brentuximab vedotin exposure was what differed among cohorts A, B and C. A total of roughly 60 patients with relapsed/refractory classical Hodgkin lymphoma made up the trial cohort, and each patient's best overall response was complete response, partial response or progressive disease. Single-agent nivolumab was administered to trial patients in the multi-cohort phase II CheckMate 205 trial. An independent review committee assessed best overall response by applying the 2007 International Working Group response criteria. Trial PBMCs were collected immediately before nivolumab initiation (C1D1) and during therapy at cycle 2 day 1 and cycle 4 day 1. After peripheral blood was drawn into 8 mL Vacutainer Cell Preparation Tubes, PBMCs were isolated by centrifugation and then cryopreserved.

Study-level results and caveats: Lower diversity was seen in patients whose nivolumab began less than 1 year after ASCT, and these patients were left out of later analyses so that immune reconstitution would not confound the results. A significant rise by C4D1 was seen in CD4+ but not CD8+ TCR diversity (p=0.0027 vs p=0.16), with the rise being most apparent in complete responders (p=0.02). The study covered only a single clinical trial cohort, and the causes of the repertoire differences, possibly disease activity or prior therapy, were still not defined. Baseline diversity similar to that of newly diagnosed patients was observed in trial patients achieving complete response, whereas significantly lower diversity was observed in partial responders and progressors. Baseline TCR diversity was reported to be lower in newly diagnosed patients than in healthy donors and to be lower still in relapsed/refractory patients.

The sample in question was peripheral blood mononuclear cells (PBMCs), obtained before the second cycle of nivolumab. The chain links TRBV19 with TRBJ1-2; the D region possibly corresponds to TRBD1 (5 bases align). This receptor was identified in a human donor with classical Hodgkin lymphoma. The nucleotides read TGTGCCAGTAGCAAGGGACGGCCGAACTATGGCTACACCTTC. Its amino acids are CASSKGRPNYGYTF.